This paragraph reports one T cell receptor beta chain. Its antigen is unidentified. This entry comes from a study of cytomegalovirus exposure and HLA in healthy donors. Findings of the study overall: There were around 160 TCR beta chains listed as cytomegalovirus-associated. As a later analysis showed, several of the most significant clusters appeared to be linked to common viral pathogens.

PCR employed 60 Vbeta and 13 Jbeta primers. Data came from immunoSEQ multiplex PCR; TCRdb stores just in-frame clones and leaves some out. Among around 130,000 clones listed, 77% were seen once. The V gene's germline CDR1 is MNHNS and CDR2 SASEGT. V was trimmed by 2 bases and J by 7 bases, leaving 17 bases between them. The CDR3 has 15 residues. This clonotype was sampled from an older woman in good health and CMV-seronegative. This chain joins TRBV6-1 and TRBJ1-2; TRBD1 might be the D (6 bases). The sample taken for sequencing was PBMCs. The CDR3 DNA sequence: TGTGCCAGCAGTGAAACAAGGGATCCAGGGGCTGGCTACACCTTC. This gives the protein CASSETRDPGAGYTF.